One sample yielded the 9 T cell receptor beta chains listed below, sequenced in a study of blood T cells in healthy people across ages. A second about 7 to 12 cycle PCR used barcoded and J-beta primers. TCRdb reanalysed the 5' RACE reads using MiXCR and keeps one entry per CDR3 protein. The sample holds over 1.5 million distinct CDR3 sequences, about 49% seen once. Sequencing was carried out using blood. Receptors were obtained from a woman aged 40 to 50 in good health.

CDR3 nucleotides: TGTGCCAGCAGCTTAAGTAGCGGTATAACAGATACGCAGTATTTT. Protein sequence: CASSLSSGITDTQYF. The V and J genes are TRBV7-9 and TRBJ2-3; possibly TRBD2 for D (6 bases). Germline V gene data show CDR1 as SEHNR and CDR2 as FQNEAQ (reference sequence). The CDR3 length is 15 residues. V was trimmed by 2 bases and J by 3 bases, leaving 12 bases between them.

The J gene is TRBJ1-5, the V gene TRBV20-1; 8 bases fit TRBD1. V dropped 6 bases and J dropped 1; count of bases not matched to a gene: 14. The CDR3 runs to 17 residues. Germline V gene sequence: CDR1 DFQATT, CDR2 SNEGSKA (reference sequence). The CDR3, as DNA: TGCAGTGCGAACCGACAGGGGTCCACTCGAAGCAATCAGCCCCAGCATTTT. This sequence encodes CSANRQGSTRSNQPQHF.

The chain joins TRBV4-1 to TRBJ2-3; 16 bases map to TRBD2. Germline V CDR1 and CDR2: MGHRA, YSYEKL. The CDR3 spans 17 residues. The junction had 3 bases not matched to a gene; V was cut back by 3 bases and J by 3 bases. Here the CDR3 reads CASSQGLAGGATDTQYF. In nucleotides, the CDR3 is TGCGCCAGCAGCCAGGGACTAGCGGGGGGGGCGACAGATACGCAGTATTTT.

The chain is built from TRBV5-6 and TRBJ2-5; 7 nucleotides match TRBD1. The CDR3 runs to 13 residues. Germline assignment: CDR1 SGHDT and CDR2 YYEEEE. V lost 5 bases, J lost 13 bases, and 14 bases stayed unmatched. In nucleotides, the CDR3 is TGTGCCAGCAGAGAGAAGGGAGACAGGGTCCGGTACTTC. The encoded protein is CASREKGDRVRYF.

The chain uses TRBV6-5 and TRBJ2-7, with 9 bases that match TRBD2. The CDR3 contains 15 residues. J was trimmed by 0 bases and V by 5 bases; bases with no gene match: 5. The germline gives CDR1 MNHEY, CDR2 SVGAGI. The CDR3 DNA follows: TGTGCCAGCAGTCAGGGACTAGCCCTCTCCTACGAGCAGTACTTC. Its protein is CASSQGLALSYEQYF.

This clonotype has just a few counts. This chain links TRBV29-1 with TRBJ2-1; 9 bases line up with TRBD1. CDR1 is SQVTM, CDR2 ANQGSEA, per germline. J lost 4 bases, V lost 7 bases, and 11 bases had no gene match. The CDR3 contains 15 residues. The CDR3 DNA is TGCAGCGCTGGAAAACCGGGACAGGGTTACAATGAGCAGTTCTTC. Translated: CSAGKPGQGYNEQFF.

V and J are TRBV12-3 or TRBV12-4 and TRBJ2-7; D ambiguous. V was trimmed by 7 bases and J by 4 bases, leaving 8 bases between them. The CDR3 contains 11 residues. The CDR3 protein is CASTRGYEQYF. The CDR3 region has the DNA TGTGCCAGCACAAGAGGATACGAGCAGTACTTC.

The chain couples TRBV4-3 to TRBJ1-5; TRBD1 matches 9 bases. This CDR3 comprises 20 residues. Per the germline V gene, CDR1 is LGHNA and CDR2 is YSLEER. J gave up 5 bases and V 1 base, and 18 bases lay outside the gene matches. The CDR3 protein is CASSQGFRDREKDPDQPQHF. As DNA, the CDR3 is TGCGCCAGCAGCCAAGGCTTCCGGGACAGGGAGAAGGACCCTGATCAGCCCCAGCATTTT.

This clonotype was found a few times. The rearrangement uses TRBV27 and TRBJ2-5; 9 bases are a match to TRBD1. J gave up 4 bases and V 3 bases, and 15 bases lay outside the gene matches. Germline V gene lookup returns CDR1 MNHEY and CDR2 SMNVEV (reference sequence). This CDR3 is 18 amino acids long. CDR3 in DNA: TGTGCCAGCAGTTTCACGCATTCCCCCGGGACAGGGTTAGAGACCCAGTACTTC. Encoded protein: CASSFTHSPGTGLETQYF.